This T cell receptor (beta chain) is from a study of identifying expanded T cells in peripheral blood. Repertoires were generated with immunoSEQ multiplex PCR, while TCRdb's copy carries only in-frame clones and drops some. Seen here are about 80,000 clones, 88% observed once, and the top ten hold around 19%. The CDR3 covers 14 residues. The V gene's germline CDR1 is KGHSH and CDR2 LQKENI. Trimming left V 4 bases short and J 4 bases short, with 8 bases between. This clone was seen once. The receptor comes from a person between 18 and 70 years old in good health. The specimen was blood. The rearrangement links TRBV18 to TRBJ1-6; TRBD1 might be the D (5 bases). CDR3 sequence reads: CASSRDGYNSPLHF. CDR3 DNA: TGTGCCAGCTCACGGGACGGTTATAATTCACCCCTCCACTTT.